A single sample gave rise to the 8 T cell receptor beta chains below, sequenced in a study of cytomegalovirus exposure and HLA in healthy donors (dated by TCRdb to 2015 to 2018). The method behind the library was the immunoSEQ multiplex PCR assay. The multiplex PCR relied on a mix of 60 forward primers for TCR Vbeta segments and 13 reverse primers for TCR Jbeta segments. The immuneACCESS repertoire file appears here via TCRdb, limited to in-frame rearrangements. These files lack a portion of the clones; in checked studies, under half of the deficit traces to unresolved V genes, and the cause of the others is not known. For this sample there are under 200,000 clones; 86% appear just once. The ten largest account for less than 0.4% of the sample. Source material: PBMCs. These receptors all come from a woman aged 25-40 years in good health and CMV-seronegative.

This rearrangement joins TRBV11-2 to TRBJ1-1, with unresolved D. Germline CDR1 SGHAT, CDR2 FQNNGV. The CDR3 is 13 residues long. V was shortened by 3 bases and J by 9 bases, with 14 bases between the two germline ends. The DNA of the CDR3 is TGTGCCAGCAGCTTTAACGGAGCGGAGAAAGCTTTCTTT. This encodes CASSFNGAEKAFF. Drawing the rest from reference TRBV11-2 and TRBJ1-1, the complete variable domain is EAGVAQSPRYKIIEKRQSVAFWCNPISGHATLYWYQQILGQGPKLLIQFQNNGVVDDSQLPKDRFSAERLKGVDSTLKIQPAKLEDSAVYLCASSFNGAEKAFFGQGTRLTVV.

The chain couples TRBV27 to TRBJ2-1; TRBD2 might be the D (6 bases). V was cut by 5 bases and J by 14 bases, with 22 bases left in between. Germline V lookup: CDR1 MNHEY, CDR2 SMNVEV (reference sequence). This CDR3 has 14 amino acids. This chain's CDR3 is CASSKPGTPAGEFF. CDR3 nucleotide sequence: TGTGCCAGCAGTAAACCCGGGACTCCCGCCGGTGAGTTCTTC.

The V call is TRBV11-2, the J call TRBJ2-1, with 7 bases fitting TRBD2. This CDR3 comprises 14 residues. CDR1 is SGHAT and CDR2 is FQNNGV in the germline V gene. V lost 1 base, J lost 7 bases, and 4 bases stayed unmatched. The CDR3 DNA sequence: TGTGCCAGCAGCTTAGGACTAGCTAAAAATGAGCAGTTCTTC. Translation gives CASSLGLAKNEQFF.

This chain joins TRBV13 and TRBJ2-2, with TRBD1 matching 8 bases. The V gene's germline CDR1 is PRHDT and CDR2 FYEKMQ (reference sequence). The ends lost 5 bases at V and 6 bases at J; junction bases unmatched: 5. The length of the CDR3 is 14 residues. The CDR3 sequence: CASSPDRGAGELFF. The CDR3 region has the DNA TGTGCCAGCAGCCCCGACAGGGGTGCCGGGGAGCTGTTTTTT.

The chain employs TRBV28 and TRBJ1-1; 8 nucleotides match TRBD1. The CDR3 contains 14 residues. Germline assignment: CDR1 MDHEN and CDR2 SYDVKM. The V gene end was trimmed by 5 bases and the J gene end by 5 bases; junction bases not matched to a gene: 7. The CDR3 region is CASSRTGGWTEAFF. Written as DNA, the CDR3 is TGTGCCAGCAGTCGTACAGGGGGTTGGACTGAAGCTTTCTTT.

The gene calls are TRBV5-6 and TRBJ1-6; tentatively, D is TRBD1 (5 bases). CDR1 is SGHDT, CDR2 YYEEEE, per germline. This CDR3 has 14 amino acids. Trimming removed 2 bases at V and 10 bases at J, with 13 bases between. CDR3: CASSFFAGGSPLHF. Written as DNA, the CDR3 is TGTGCCAGCAGCTTTTTTGCCGGGGGATCACCCCTCCACTTT.

The V and J genes are TRBV19 and TRBJ2-5; possible D gene TRBD2, 5 bases. The length of the CDR3 is 14 residues. V was pared by 9 bases and J by 4 bases, with 18 bases between. Germline values: CDR1 LNHDA, CDR2 SQIVND (reference sequence). The CDR3 protein is CASSRGQAGETQYF. In nucleotides, the CDR3 is TGTGCCAGCTCCCGAGGGCAAGCTGGAGAGACCCAGTACTTC.

The chain has TRBV2 and TRBJ1-4; TRBD1 is a possible D gene (5 bases). The V end lost 5 bases, the J end lost 8 bases, and 21 bases lay between the germline ends. The CDR3 has 16 residues. Per germline, CDR1 SNHLY and CDR2 FYNNEI. CDR3 in amino acids: CASSKSPRGLEEKLFF. CDR3 DNA: TGTGCCAGCAGTAAAAGTCCCCGGGGGTTAGAGGAAAAACTGTTTTTT.